This record concerns one T cell receptor beta chain sequence. The antigen remains unidentified. These data come from a study of beta chain features in type 1 diabetes. Study-level findings and limits: TCRB CDR3s were moderately but significantly shorter in Type 1 diabetes patients in all four CD4+ subsets.

The CDR3 totals 15 residues. With V trimmed by 2 bases and J by 3 bases, 7 bases remained unmatched. CDR1 LNHDA and CDR2 SQIVND come from the germline V gene (reference sequence). Investigators reverse transcribed all isolated RNA, so they sequenced expressed TCRB transcripts. The assay was immunoSEQ multiplex PCR, and TCRdb's table has in-frame clones only and misses some. Among around 340,000 clones listed, around 9% were seen once. This rearrangement joins TRBV19 to TRBJ2-7; 7 nucleotides align to TRBD1. The sample comprised central memory CD4+ T cells from blood. The clonotype was recovered from a man under 40 with type 1 diabetes. The CDR3, as DNA: TGTGCCAGTAGTATATTAGAGGGGGCTGGCTACGAGCAGTACTTC. This sequence encodes CASSILEGAGYEQYF.